Shown below are 24 T cell receptor beta chains from a single sample sequenced in a study of T cells in localized non-small cell lung cancer (TCRdb year 2020). The library came from the immunoSEQ multiplex PCR assay. Imported from immuneACCESS, the table was reduced by TCRdb to in-frame sequences with V and J called. These copies leave out some clones; in studies compared against another copy, an unresolved V gene accounts for under half, and the cause of the remainder is not known. The sample table shows under 95,000 clones, and about 84% are seen once. In total, the top ten clones hold 9.5% of the sample. The material was peripheral blood, obtained before any cancer treatment. The source of these receptors is a female donor aged 60 or older with stage I lung adenocarcinoma.

The V call is TRBV30, the J call TRBJ1-4; a possible D gene is TRBD1 (6 bases). V shed 2 bases and J shed 3 bases, with 10 bases lying between them. This CDR3 spans 14 amino acids. The germline V gene has CDR1 GTSNPN and CDR2 SVGIG (reference sequence). CDR3 loop: CAWSWGGPNEKLFF. The CDR3 DNA is TGTGCCTGGAGTTGGGGGGGCCCTAATGAAAAACTGTTTTTT. Drawing the rest from reference TRBV30 and TRBJ1-4, the complete variable domain is SQTIHQWPATLVQPVGSPLSLECTVEGTSNPNLYWYRQAAGRGLQLLFYSVGIGQISSEVPQNLSASRPQDRQFILSSKKLLLSDSGFYLCAWSWGGPNEKLFFGSGTQLSVL.

V gene TRBV27 combines with J gene TRBJ2-5, with D possibly being TRBD1 or TRBD2 (5 bases each). V was pared by 3 bases and J by 9 bases, with 11 bases between. The CDR3 spans 12 residues. Germline-derived CDR1 and CDR2 are MNHEY and SMNVEV (reference sequence). The CDR3 region is CASSFVGAPQYF. The CDR3 nucleotides read TGTGCCAGCAGTTTTGTCGGGGCACCCCAGTACTTC.

The chain couples TRBV14 to TRBJ2-7, with a tentative D call TRBD2 (6 bases). CDR1 is SGHDN, CDR2 FVKESK, per germline. The length of the CDR3 is 15 residues. With 5 bases removed from V and 6 bases from J, the gap between germline ends came to 20 bases. DNA for the CDR3: TGTGCCAGCAGCGCCCAAGGGGAGGTACATCGCGAGCAGTACTTC. Its protein product is CASSAQGEVHREQYF. Using reference TRBV14 and TRBJ2-7 for the parts outside the CDR3, the full variable domain is EAGVTQFPSHSVIEKGQTVTLRCDPISGHDNLYWYRRVMGKEIKFLLHFVKESKQDESGMPNNRFLAERTGGTYSTLKVQPAELEDSGVYFCASSAQGEVHREQYFGPGTRLTVT.

This clone came up a few times. The chain uses TRBV19 and TRBJ1-6, with 7 bases lining up with TRBD1. CDR3 length equals 15 residues. With V trimmed by 2 bases and J by 2 bases, 0 bases remained unmatched. CDR1 and CDR2 from the germline V gene are LNHDA and SQIVND (reference sequence). The CDR3 DNA is TGTGCCAGTAGTATACAGGGGGCCTATAATTCACCCCTCCACTTT. Translated: CASSIQGAYNSPLHF.

This clone was observed a few times. The chain joins TRBV19 to TRBJ1-5; maybe TRBD1 (5 bases). In germline, CDR1 is LNHDA, CDR2 SQIVND (reference sequence). Trimming took 9 bases from V and 7 from J, leaving 16 bases between them. The CDR3 loop spans 13 amino acids. CDR3 in DNA: TGTGCCAGCCAGGTGGGGGGTAACCAGCCCCAGCATTTT. Its translation: CASQVGGNQPQHF.

The chain couples TRBV5-1 to TRBJ2-2, with 14 bases matching TRBD2. Per the germline V gene, CDR1 is SGHRS and CDR2 is YFSETQ. The CDR3 sequence is 16 residues long. Unmatched junction bases numbered 4, after V lost 3 bases and J lost 6 bases. The CDR3: CASSYGTSGSPGELFF. The CDR3 DNA reads as TGCGCCAGCAGCTACGGGACTAGCGGGAGTCCCGGGGAGCTGTTTTTT.

The V call is TRBV11-3, the J call TRBJ2-5, with D perhaps TRBD1 or TRBD2 (5 bases each). CDR3 length equals 13 residues. Trimming left V 5 bases short and J 4 bases short, with 11 bases between. From germline, CDR1 is SGHNT and CDR2 YENEEA. The DNA for the CDR3 is TGTGCCAGCAGCGTCGGGACCAGAGAGACCCAGTACTTC. Amino acid sequence: CASSVGTRETQYF.

This chain uses TRBV6-1 with TRBJ1-5; TRBD1 might be the D (5 bases). The CDR3 contains 16 residues. Trimming shortened V by 4 bases and J by 3 bases, and 16 bases separated the two germline ends. CDR1 is MNHNS, CDR2 SASEGT, per germline. For the CDR3, the DNA is TGTGCCAGCAGTGCGCAGGGCCCGTATGACAATCAGCCCCAGCATTTT. Translation gives CASSAQGPYDNQPQHF.

The chain recombines TRBV29-1 with TRBJ1-1, with D hard to call. Between the trimmed V and J ends, which lost 0 bases and 2 bases, there was a span of 16 bases. From germline, CDR1 is SQVTM and CDR2 ANQGSEA. The CDR3 contains 16 residues. The CDR3, as DNA: TGCAGCGTTGAAGAGTTTCCATTGGGGTTAAACACTGAAGCTTTCTTT. Residues: CSVEEFPLGLNTEAFF. Full variable domain (remainder filled in from reference TRBV29-1 and TRBJ1-1): SAVISQKPSRDICQRGTSLTIQCQVDSQVTMMFWYRQQPGQSLTLIATANQGSEATYESGFVIDKFPISRPNLTFSTLTVSNMSPEDSSIYLCSVEEFPLGLNTEAFFGQGTRLTVV.

V usage is TRBV2 and J usage is TRBJ2-3; D is perhaps TRBD1 (6 bases). This CDR3 is 14 amino acids long. Germline CDR1 reads SNHLY; CDR2 reads FYNNEI. With 9 bases removed from V and 5 bases from J, the gap between germline ends came to 18 bases. In DNA form, the CDR3 reads TGTGCCAGTAAACCAGGGGAACAAGGAGATACGCAGTATTTT. Translation gives CASKPGEQGDTQYF.

The chain combines TRBV5-1 with TRBJ2-1; D is perhaps TRBD1 (5 bases). Per germline, CDR1 SGHRS and CDR2 YFSETQ. The CDR3 totals 13 residues. V lost 4 bases and J 6 bases, leaving 11 bases between the germline ends. The CDR3 DNA follows: TGCGCCAGCAGCATTGACAGAAGCAATGAGCAGTTCTTC. This sequence encodes CASSIDRSNEQFF.

The rearrangement joins TRBV5-4 to TRBJ1-2; 7 bases match TRBD1. V lost 2 bases to trimming and J lost 8 bases; unmatched junction nucleotides: 6. This CDR3 is built from 13 residues. CDR1 and CDR2 from the germline V gene are SGHNT and YYREEE (reference sequence). CDR3 region: CASSLDRVGGYTF. The CDR3 region has the DNA TGTGCCAGCAGCTTAGACAGGGTCGGCGGCTACACCTTC.

The genes are TRBV5-8 and TRBJ2-1; no reliable D call. Germline V gene data show CDR1 as SGHTS and CDR2 as YDEGEE. The CDR3 covers 14 residues. Deletions cut 8 bases from V and 3 bases from J, with 15 bases between. The CDR3 region is CASMRPDYYNEQFF. In DNA, the CDR3 is TGTGCCAGTATGAGGCCAGATTACTACAATGAGCAGTTCTTC.

The rearrangement uses TRBV6-6 and TRBJ2-7; 7 bases agree with TRBD1. With V trimmed by 7 bases and J by 2 bases, 14 bases remained unmatched. The CDR3 runs to 16 residues. Germline CDR1 and CDR2: MNHNY and SVGAGI (reference sequence). The CDR3, as DNA: TGTGCCAGCACCCTTGGTAGGGGGACAGAGACCTACGAGCAGTACTTC. It specifies CASTLGRGTETYEQYF.

This clone was picked up a small number of times. J is TRBJ1-4 and V is TRBV2; 9 bases fit TRBD1. Germline lookup yields CDR1 SNHLY and CDR2 FYNNEI. This CDR3 contains 13 residues. The J segment lost 7 bases and the V segment lost 10 bases, leaving 7 bases of the junction unmatched. The CDR3 loop reads CATQGTGSEKLFF. The CDR3 coding sequence is TGTGCCACCCAGGGGACAGGGAGTGAAAAACTGTTTTTT.

The chain carries TRBV5-8 and TRBJ2-5; 7 nucleotides line up with TRBD1. CDR3 length: 16 amino acids. Trimming removed 4 bases from V and 0 bases from J; junction bases left unmatched: 9. Germline values: CDR1 SGHTS, CDR2 YDEGEE. The CDR3 DNA is TGTGCCAGCAGCACCCGACAGGGCGGGTACCAAGAGACCCAGTACTTC. Residues: CASSTRQGGYQETQYF.

The chain employs TRBV15 and TRBJ2-7, with 9 bases identical to TRBD1. This CDR3 is built from 14 residues. The V segment lost 4 bases and the J segment 3 bases; nucleotides outside the gene matches: 4. CDR1 and CDR2 (germline): LNHNV, YYDKDF (reference sequence). CDR3 protein: CATSTPGQGYEQYF. In DNA, the CDR3 is TGTGCCACCAGCACACCGGGACAGGGCTACGAGCAGTACTTC.

The chain recombines TRBV7-3 with TRBJ2-6, with D perhaps matching TRBD1 or TRBD2 (5 bases each). Germline-derived CDR1 and CDR2 are SGHTA and FQGTGA. The CDR3 spans 15 residues. Trimming shortened V by 3 bases and J by 0 bases, and 6 bases separated the two germline ends. CDR3 in amino acids: CASSFGGSGANVLTF. The CDR3 coding sequence is TGTGCCAGCAGCTTTGGGGGCTCTGGGGCCAACGTCCTGACTTTC.

This clone came up a few times. V and J are TRBV14 and TRBJ2-3; 9 bases agree with TRBD2. The CDR3 totals 15 residues. J lost 3 bases, V lost 2 bases, and 3 bases had no gene match. Germline loops: CDR1 SGHDN, CDR2 FVKESK. DNA of the CDR3: TGTGCCAGCAGCCAACTAGCGGGGTTAACAGATACGCAGTATTTT. Translation: CASSQLAGLTDTQYF. The full variable domain, its missing parts supplied by reference TRBV14 and TRBJ2-3, is EAGVTQFPSHSVIEKGQTVTLRCDPISGHDNLYWYRRVMGKEIKFLLHFVKESKQDESGMPNNRFLAERTGGTYSTLKVQPAELEDSGVYFCASSQLAGLTDTQYFGPGTRLTVL.

This clone occurred a few times. V usage is TRBV9 and J usage is TRBJ1-1, with 9 nucleotides matching TRBD1. The junction had 6 bases not matched to a gene; V was cut back by 6 bases and J by 3 bases. Germline CDR1 SGDLS, CDR2 YYNGEE. The CDR3 covers 14 residues. The CDR3 protein is CASTRGQGDTEAFF. The CDR3 region has the DNA TGTGCCAGCACCCGGGGACAGGGAGACACTGAAGCTTTCTTT.

The J gene is TRBJ2-1, the V gene TRBV9; weak D call: TRBD1 (6 bases). In germline, CDR1 is SGDLS, CDR2 YYNGEE. This CDR3 spans 15 amino acids. Trimming cost V 1 base and J 3 bases, with 11 bases left between them. The chain's CDR3 is CASSVPTGNYNEQFF. CDR3 sequence (DNA): TGTGCCAGCAGCGTACCGACAGGTAACTACAATGAGCAGTTCTTC. Full variable domain (rest looked up from reference TRBV9 and TRBJ2-1): DSGVTQTPKHLITATGQRVTLRCSPRSGDLSVYWYQQSLDQGLQFLIQYYNGEERAKGNILERFSAQQFPDLHSELNLSSLELGDSALYFCASSVPTGNYNEQFFGPGTRLTVL.

The V gene is TRBV7-6, the J gene TRBJ1-1; D is unresolved. This CDR3 contains 14 residues. Germline V gene sequence: CDR1 SGHVS, CDR2 FNYEAQ. Trimming took 4 bases from V and 1 from J, leaving 10 bases between them. This CDR3 reads CASSSIQANTEAFF. The CDR3 region has the DNA TGTGCCAGCAGCTCGATTCAGGCGAACACTGAAGCTTTCTTT.

There are a few counts of this clone. The chain combines TRBV29-1 with TRBJ2-7, with a possible D match to TRBD2 (6 bases). Trimming cost V 5 bases and J 6 bases, with 23 bases left between them. CDR1 is SQVTM and CDR2 is ANQGSEA in the germline V gene. This CDR3 is built from 15 residues. CDR3 in DNA: TGCAGCGTTCGGGCATTAGGACTAAAGCCGGGCGAGCAGTACTTC. Its translation is CSVRALGLKPGEQYF.

The genes are TRBV29-1 and TRBJ1-1; D perhaps matches TRBD1 (6 bases). Trimming removed 7 bases from V and 5 bases from J, with 17 bases in between. The CDR3 is made up of 13 amino acids. Germline V gene data show CDR1 as SQVTM and CDR2 as ANQGSEA. This CDR3 is CSGFGGRGTEAFF. The CDR3 nucleotides are TGCAGCGGCTTCGGGGGAAGGGGGACTGAAGCTTTCTTT.